The entry that follows covers one T cell receptor beta chain sequence. Its antigen is unknown. The length of the CDR3 is 15 residues. TCRdb's table, derived via immunoSEQ multiplex PCR, lists solely in-frame clones and lacks some. This sample carries about 20,000 clones, over 80% of them seen once, and the ten largest clones take about 12%. This specimen comes from a study of T cells in localized non-small cell lung cancer. General study results and limits: A median of about 54 of the top 100 tumor clones appeared in adjacent lung, which was paired and uninvolved.

This receptor was taken from a man aged 35 to 69 with stage II squamous cell lung carcinoma. The chain is built from TRBV21-1 and TRBJ2-5; the table's D call of TRBD1 was not tested on the DNA. TRBV21-1 has pseudogene status. The sample consisted of PBMCs, taken before any cancer treatment. The CDR3 loop is CASSKGGPRGETQYF. CDR3 nucleotides: TGTGCCAGCAGCAAAGGAGGTCCCAGGGGAGAGACCCAGTACTTC.